This is a list of T cell receptor beta chains from one sample in a study of CD8+CD57+ T cells in acquired aplastic anemia. From the reads, TCRdb called clonotypes with MiXCR, one entry per CDR3 protein. The sample shows fewer than 250,000 distinct CDR3 sequences, around 59% of them seen only once. The sample was sorted CD4+, CD8+, or CD8+CD57+ T cells (not recorded which) from PBMCs. The receptors shown here come from a human donor in good health, serving as a control. The CDR3 runs from the conserved cysteine through the conserved F or W. A D gene is named only where the DNA matches it firmly. Expanded clones are given a class, and other clones once, few, many or no size at all.

CDR3nt	CDR3aa	d_gene	j_gene	abundance	v_gene
TGTGCCAGCACACAATCCCAGGGGGTGAATCGTGGCTACACCTTC	CASTQSQGVNRGYTF	TRBD1	TRBJ1-2	NA	TRBV9
TGTGCCAGCAGTTTTGAGGTTCTGTATGGCTACACCTTC	CASSFEVLYGYTF	NA	TRBJ1-2	many	TRBV12-3/TRBV12-4
TGTGCCAGTAGTATCGACAGGGTCAAAGAGACCCAGTACTTC	CASSIDRVKETQYF	TRBD1	TRBJ2-5	NA	TRBV19
TGTGCCAGCAGCTTAGCCTTGGCGGGCTTACTCGCCCGAGGCACAGATACGCAGTATTTT	CASSLALAGLLARGTDTQYF	NA	TRBJ2-3	many	TRBV7-2
TGTGCCAGCAGCTTGGGCCTCAACACCGGGGAGCTGTTTTTT	CASSLGLNTGELFF	NA	TRBJ2-2	many	TRBV5-4
TGTGCCAGCAGTAGAACGGCCCGGGACGCAGCTTTCTTT	CASSRTARDAAFF	NA	TRBJ1-1	many	TRBV6-5
TGTGCCAGCAGCCCCTTGGTAGTAGCCACAGATACGCAGTATTTT	CASSPLVVATDTQYF	NA	TRBJ2-3	many	TRBV12-3/TRBV12-4
TGTGCCAGCAGCTTAAGGACAGGCAATCAGCCCCAGCATTTT	CASSLRTGNQPQHF	NA	TRBJ1-5	once	TRBV7-8
TGCAGTGCTAGAGATCTGGCCTATGAGCGGGGGGTCACTGAAGCTTTCTTT	CSARDLAYERGVTEAFF	NA	TRBJ1-1	NA	TRBV20-1
TGCGCCAGCAGCTTACTAGCGGGGGAGGGAGAGACCCAGTACTTC	CASSLLAGEGETQYF	TRBD2	TRBJ2-5	many	TRBV5-1
TGTGCCAGCAGCTTAGACAGCAGCTCCTATGAGCAGTTCTTC	CASSLDSSSYEQFF	NA	TRBJ2-1	NA	TRBV7-6
TGTGCCACCTCAGGGGGCTATGCAGATACGCAGTATTTT	CATSGGYADTQYF	TRBD1	TRBJ2-3	NA	TRBV24-1
TGCAGTGCTTCCACCGGGACAGTGAACACTGAAGCTTTCTTT	CSASTGTVNTEAFF	TRBD1	TRBJ1-1	NA	TRBV20-1
TGTGCCAGCAGTGAACCGCAGTATTTT	CASSEPQYF	NA	TRBJ2-3	NA	TRBV2
TGCAGTGCTATAGACAGGGTCGCAGAGACCCAGTACTTC	CSAIDRVAETQYF	TRBD1	TRBJ2-5	NA	TRBV20-1
TGCAGTGCTAGTTGGGGGCCTAACACAGATACGCAGTATTTT	CSASWGPNTDTQYF	NA	TRBJ2-3	NA	TRBV20-1
TGCAGCGTTCCATCCGGTGGCTACGGGGATGGCTACGGGGATGGCTACACCTTC	CSVPSGGYGDGYGDGYTF	NA	TRBJ1-2	few	TRBV29-1
TGTGCCAGCAGTAAAAGACAGAATCAGCCCCAGCATTTT	CASSKRQNQPQHF	NA	TRBJ1-5	many	TRBV6-6
TGTGCCAGCTCACCTCCGGGACAGGGATCCTACGAGCAGTACTTC	CASSPPGQGSYEQYF	TRBD1	TRBJ2-7	many	TRBV18
TGTGCCATCAGTGAGTCGACAGGGACGAGGACTGAAGCTTTCTTT	CAISESTGTRTEAFF	TRBD1	TRBJ1-1	NA	TRBV10-3
TGTGCCAGCAGCTTAAAGGACAGCGGTAATTCACCCCTCCACTTT	CASSLKDSGNSPLHF	NA	TRBJ1-6	NA	TRBV5-1
TGCAGCGTTATGGAGGCCTATGGCTACACCTTC	CSVMEAYGYTF	NA	TRBJ1-2	once	TRBV29-1
TGTGCCAGTAGTGAAGGGAGAGATACGCAGTATTTT	CASSEGRDTQYF	NA	TRBJ2-3	many	TRBV19
TGTGCCAGCAGCTTAAGACAGGGGTCAATGAACACTGAAGCTTTCTTT	CASSLRQGSMNTEAFF	TRBD1	TRBJ1-1	many	TRBV7-9
TGTGCCAGTAGTACGACAGGCCTTGGAATAACAGATACGCAGTATTTT	CASSTTGLGITDTQYF	NA	TRBJ2-3	NA	TRBV19
TGCAGTGCTAGAGGCACGCAGGGTCACGCTGAAGCTTTCTTT	CSARGTQGHAEAFF	NA	TRBJ1-1	NA	TRBV20-1
TGCAGTGCTTACGAAGGTGCGAGCAATCAGCCCCAGCATTTT	CSAYEGASNQPQHF	NA	TRBJ1-5	NA	TRBV20-1
TGTGCCAGCAGCCCTGGTGAGACCAATCAGCCCCAGCATTTT	CASSPGETNQPQHF	NA	TRBJ1-5	NA	TRBV7-6
TGTGCCAGCAGGCAGACGGGGGTTTTAAATGAGCAGTTCTTC	CASRQTGVLNEQFF	NA	TRBJ2-1	many	TRBV6-6
TGTGCCAGCAGCAATAGCAGGGGGGCCACAGATACGCAGTATTTT	CASSNSRGATDTQYF	NA	TRBJ2-3	many	TRBV11-3
TGTGCCAGCAGTTTGCGGACGGGAGGTACGAGATACGAGCAGTACTTC	CASSLRTGGTRYEQYF	TRBD2	TRBJ2-7	NA	TRBV7-2
TGCAGCGGAACCGGGACAGGGCTCGAGCAGTACTTC	CSGTGTGLEQYF	TRBD1	TRBJ2-7	once	TRBV29-1
TGTGCCAGCAGCGTAGGTCTAGCGGAGACCTACGAGCAGTACTTC	CASSVGLAETYEQYF	TRBD2	TRBJ2-7	NA	TRBV9
TGTGCCAGCAGTTTCCGGTCCGGTGAGCAGTTCTTC	CASSFRSGEQFF	NA	TRBJ2-1	many	TRBV27
TGTGCCAGCAGCGTAGGGGGGTCCGAAGAGACCCAGTACTTC	CASSVGGSEETQYF	NA	TRBJ2-5	NA	TRBV9
TGTGCCAGCAGTCCTTCGAACACTGAAGCTTTCTTT	CASSPSNTEAFF	NA	TRBJ1-1	NA	TRBV6-6
TGTGCCAGCAGTGATCAAAGGACGGCGCATTGGAACACCATATATTTT	CASSDQRTAHWNTIYF	NA	TRBJ1-3	few	TRBV25-1
TGTGCCAGCAGCTTAGATGGACCCACTGAAGCTTTCTTT	CASSLDGPTEAFF	NA	TRBJ1-1	many	TRBV7-9
TGTGCCAGCAGCCCCAGGATCGAAAAAAACACCGGGGAGCTGTTTTTT	CASSPRIEKNTGELFF	NA	TRBJ2-2	many	TRBV5-6
TGTGCCAGCAGCTGGTACTCGGGACAGCTTTATAATTCACCCCTCCACTTT	CASSWYSGQLYNSPLHF	TRBD1	TRBJ1-6	NA	TRBV5-6
TGTGCCAGTAGTATTAGCCTGGGAGGCACTGAAGCCTTCTTT	CASSISLGGTEAFF	NA	TRBJ1-1	NA	TRBV19
TGTGCCAGCAGGGGACAGACACTCTATACGCAGTATTTT	CASRGQTLYTQYF	TRBD1	TRBJ2-3	NA	TRBV6-6
TGTGCCAGCAGGAAAACTAGCGTGGGTTACAATGAGCAGTTCTTC	CASRKTSVGYNEQFF	TRBD2	TRBJ2-1	many	TRBV6-2/TRBV6-3
TGCGCCGCCGGGACAGGGGTCTCCTACGAGCAGTACTTC	CAAGTGVSYEQYF	TRBD1	TRBJ2-7	NA	TRBV10-2
TGTACCATCAGCGGCCCAGGGGAAGGAAACACCATATATTTT	CTISGPGEGNTIYF	NA	TRBJ1-3	NA	TRBV10-3
TGCGCCAGCAGCCAAGAGGCCACCTTCAGGGTGGGCGAGCAGTACTTC	CASSQEATFRVGEQYF	NA	TRBJ2-7	NA	TRBV4-1
TGCGCCAGCAGCCGAGCGCCCCCGGGACAGGGTAGGACCGGGGAGCTGTTTTTT	CASSRAPPGQGRTGELFF	TRBD1	TRBJ2-2	NA	TRBV4-1
TGTGCCAGCAGTGAAGTCTCTGGGGGCGGCTACACCTTC	CASSEVSGGGYTF	NA	TRBJ1-2	once	TRBV6-1
TGCAGTGCTTGTGGACTAGCGGGGGGAAACTGGAAATACAATGAGCAGTTCTTC	CSACGLAGGNWKYNEQFF	TRBD2	TRBJ2-1	many	TRBV20-1
TGTGCCAGCAGCTCATTCAGGGAGCCTGGGGCCAACGTCCTGACTTTC	CASSSFREPGANVLTF	NA	TRBJ2-6	many	TRBV7-2
TGTGCCAGCAGCCCGGGACAGGGAGATACCTCTATGCGCTACACCTTC	CASSPGQGDTSMRYTF	TRBD1	TRBJ1-2	NA	TRBV7-9